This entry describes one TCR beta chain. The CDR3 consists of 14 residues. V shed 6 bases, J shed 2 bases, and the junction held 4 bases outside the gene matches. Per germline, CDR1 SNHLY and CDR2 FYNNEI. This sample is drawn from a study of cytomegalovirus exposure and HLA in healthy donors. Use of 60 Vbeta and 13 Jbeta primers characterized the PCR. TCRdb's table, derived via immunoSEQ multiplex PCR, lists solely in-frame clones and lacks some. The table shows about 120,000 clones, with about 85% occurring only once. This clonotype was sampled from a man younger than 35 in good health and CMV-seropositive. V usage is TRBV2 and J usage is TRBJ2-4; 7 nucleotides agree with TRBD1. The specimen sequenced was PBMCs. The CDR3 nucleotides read TGTGCCAGCAGGGAGACAGGGTCCAAAAACATTCAGTACTTC. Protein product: CASRETGSKNIQYF.